The next 6 T cell receptor beta chains were all read from a single sample in a study of T-cell memory formation after mild COVID-19. From the 5' RACE reads, TCRdb called clonotypes with MiXCR, one entry per CDR3 protein. The sample yields more than 150,000 distinct CDR3 sequences, less than 20% seen once. Sequenced: PBMCs or a T cell subset sorted from them (not recorded which). These receptors all stem from a man between 18 and 35 years old who had mild COVID-19 (a few samples of this study predate the infection). Cell type and time point are not known.

The chain's CDR3 is CASSFGVAGGNEQFF. The CDR3 DNA reads TGTGCCAGCAGCTTTGGCGTAGCGGGGGGGAATGAGCAGTTCTTC. The chain combines TRBV11-2 with TRBJ2-1, with TRBD2 matching over 11 bases. CDR3 length: 15 residues. V shed 3 bases, J shed 7 bases, and the junction held 5 bases outside the gene matches. Germline loops: CDR1 SGHAT, CDR2 FQNNGV. The complete variable domain, with remaining parts taken from reference TRBV11-2 and TRBJ2-1, reads EAGVAQSPRYKIIEKRQSVAFWCNPISGHATLYWYQQILGQGPKLLIQFQNNGVVDDSQLPKDRFSAERLKGVDSTLKIQPAKLEDSAVYLCASSFGVAGGNEQFFGPGTRLTVL.

This chain uses TRBV9 with TRBJ1-2, with D uncertain. The length of the CDR3 is 15 residues. The V end lost 0 bases, the J end lost 0 bases, and 9 bases lay between the germline ends. Germline loops: CDR1 SGDLS, CDR2 YYNGEE. The CDR3 bases are TGTGCCAGCAGCGTAGGAGTGTTCTCTAACTATGGCTACACCTTC. It specifies CASSVGVFSNYGYTF.

To note about this clonotype: One junction end disagrees with the germline gene, perhaps due to a read error. This rearrangement joins TRBV7-6 to TRBJ2-3, with 7 bases that match TRBD1. The length of the CDR3 is 14 residues. Germline V lookup: CDR1 SGHVS, CDR2 FNYEAQ. The CDR3 nucleotides are TGTGCCAGCAGCTCTGACAGGGCGACAGATAAGCAGTATTTT. It is translated as CASSSDRATDKQYF.

The chain employs TRBV9 and TRBJ2-5; 8 bases line up with TRBD1. Trimming took 2 bases from V and 5 from J; bases not matched to a gene: 11. Germline CDR1 is SGDLS and CDR2 is YYNGEE. This CDR3 has 16 residues. The CDR3, as DNA: TGTGCCAGCAGCGTCTCCCCCCGGGACAGGCGGGAGACCCAGTACTTC. Amino acids: CASSVSPRDRRETQYF.

This clonotype was observed a handful of times. This chain links TRBV5-1 with TRBJ2-4; no definite D call. CDR1 and CDR2 (germline): SGHRS, YFSETQ. The CDR3 has 18 residues. Between the trimmed V and J ends, which lost 4 bases and 1 base, there was a span of 21 bases. The CDR3 loop reads CASSQPVERTTAKNIQYF. CDR3 DNA: TGCGCCAGCAGCCAGCCGGTTGAGCGAACCACGGCCAAAAACATTCAGTACTTC.

The chain is built from TRBV9 and TRBJ2-2, with D possibly TRBD1 on 6 matching bases. The CDR3 length is 15 residues. The germline V gene has CDR1 SGDLS and CDR2 YYNGEE. The V gene lost 2 bases and the J gene lost 7 bases, with 15 bases spanning the gap. As DNA, the CDR3 is TGTGCCAGCAGCGTTACCGGGACACTGTTCGGGGAGCTGTTTTTT. Translating it yields CASSVTGTLFGELFF.